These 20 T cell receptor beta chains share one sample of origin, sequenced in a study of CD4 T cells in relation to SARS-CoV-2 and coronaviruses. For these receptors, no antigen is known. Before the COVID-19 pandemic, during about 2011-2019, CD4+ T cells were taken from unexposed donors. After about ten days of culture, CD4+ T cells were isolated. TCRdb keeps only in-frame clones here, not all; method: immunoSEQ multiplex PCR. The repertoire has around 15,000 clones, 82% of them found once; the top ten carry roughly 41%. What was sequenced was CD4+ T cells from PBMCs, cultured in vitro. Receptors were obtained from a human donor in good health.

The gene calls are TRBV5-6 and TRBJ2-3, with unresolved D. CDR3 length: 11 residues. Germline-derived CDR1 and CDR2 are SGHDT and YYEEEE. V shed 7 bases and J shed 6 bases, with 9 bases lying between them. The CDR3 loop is CASSFTDTQYF. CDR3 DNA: TGTGCCAGCTCCTTTACCGATACGCAGTATTTT.

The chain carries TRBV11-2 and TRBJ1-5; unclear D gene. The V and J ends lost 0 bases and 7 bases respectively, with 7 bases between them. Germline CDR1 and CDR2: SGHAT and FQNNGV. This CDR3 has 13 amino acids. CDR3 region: CASSLDRSQPQHF. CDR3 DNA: TGTGCCAGCAGCTTAGATAGGTCCCAGCCCCAGCATTTT.

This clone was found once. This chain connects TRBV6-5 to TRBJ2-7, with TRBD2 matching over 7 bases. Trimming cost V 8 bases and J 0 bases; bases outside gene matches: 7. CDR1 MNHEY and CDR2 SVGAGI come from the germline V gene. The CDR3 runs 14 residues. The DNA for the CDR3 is TGTGCCAGCGGGGGGGTAGCCGCCTCCTACGAGCAGTACTTC. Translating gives CASGGVAASYEQYF.

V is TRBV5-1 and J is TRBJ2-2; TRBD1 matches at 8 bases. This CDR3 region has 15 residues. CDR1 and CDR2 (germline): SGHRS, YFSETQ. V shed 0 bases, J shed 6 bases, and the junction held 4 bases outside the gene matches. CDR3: CASSLGQGQSGELFF. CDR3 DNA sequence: TGCGCCAGCAGCTTGGGACAGGGGCAGTCCGGGGAGCTGTTTTTT.

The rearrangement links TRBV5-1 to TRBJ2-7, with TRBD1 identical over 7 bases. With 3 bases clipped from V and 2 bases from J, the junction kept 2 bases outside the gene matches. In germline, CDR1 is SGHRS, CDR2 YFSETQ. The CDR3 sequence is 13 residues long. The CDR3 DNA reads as TGCGCCAGCAGCTGGGGGACAGCCTACGAGCAGTACTTC. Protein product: CASSWGTAYEQYF.

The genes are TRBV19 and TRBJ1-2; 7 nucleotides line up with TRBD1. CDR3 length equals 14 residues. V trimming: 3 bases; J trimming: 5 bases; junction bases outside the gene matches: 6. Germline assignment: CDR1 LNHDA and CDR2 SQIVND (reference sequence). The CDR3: CASSIGQAGYGYTF. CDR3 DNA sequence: TGTGCCAGTAGTATCGGACAGGCAGGTTATGGCTACACCTTC. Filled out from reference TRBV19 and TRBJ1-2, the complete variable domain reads DGGITQSPKYLFRKEGQNVTLSCEQNLNHDAMYWYRQDPGQGLRLIYYSQIVNDFQKGDIAEGYSVSREKKESFPLTVTSAQKNPTAFYLCASSIGQAGYGYTFGSGTRLTVV.

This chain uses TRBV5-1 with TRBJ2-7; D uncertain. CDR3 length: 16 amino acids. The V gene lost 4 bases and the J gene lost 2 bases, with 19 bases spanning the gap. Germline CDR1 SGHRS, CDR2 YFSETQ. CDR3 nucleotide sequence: TGCGCCAGCAGCAAACTAAGTGGGCAGCCGACCTACGAGCAGTACTTC. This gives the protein CASSKLSGQPTYEQYF.

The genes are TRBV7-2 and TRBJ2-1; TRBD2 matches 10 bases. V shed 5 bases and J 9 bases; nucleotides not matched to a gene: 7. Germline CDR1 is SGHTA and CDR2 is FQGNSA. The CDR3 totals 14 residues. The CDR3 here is CASSVTASGGEQFF. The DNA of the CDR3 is TGTGCCAGCAGCGTAACGGCTAGCGGGGGTGAGCAGTTCTTC.

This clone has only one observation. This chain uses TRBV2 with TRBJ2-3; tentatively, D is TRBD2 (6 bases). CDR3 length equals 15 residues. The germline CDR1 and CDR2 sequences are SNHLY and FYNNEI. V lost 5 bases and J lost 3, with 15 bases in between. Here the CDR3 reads CASSSAGLGTDTQYF. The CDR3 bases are TGTGCCAGCAGTTCTGCGGGATTGGGGACAGATACGCAGTATTTT.

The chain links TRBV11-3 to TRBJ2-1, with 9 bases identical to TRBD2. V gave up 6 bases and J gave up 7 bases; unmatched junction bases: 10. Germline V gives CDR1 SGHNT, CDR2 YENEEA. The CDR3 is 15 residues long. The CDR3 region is CASSGASGTGNEQFF. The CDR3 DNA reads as TGTGCCAGCAGTGGGGCTAGCGGGACGGGGAATGAGCAGTTCTTC.

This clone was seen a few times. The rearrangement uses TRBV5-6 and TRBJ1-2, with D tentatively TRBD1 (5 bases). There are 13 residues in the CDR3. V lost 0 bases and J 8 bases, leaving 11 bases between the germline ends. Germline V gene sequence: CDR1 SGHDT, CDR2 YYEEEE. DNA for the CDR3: TGTGCCAGCAGCTTGGGGCAGGGCGGCGGCTACACCTTC. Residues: CASSLGQGGGYTF.

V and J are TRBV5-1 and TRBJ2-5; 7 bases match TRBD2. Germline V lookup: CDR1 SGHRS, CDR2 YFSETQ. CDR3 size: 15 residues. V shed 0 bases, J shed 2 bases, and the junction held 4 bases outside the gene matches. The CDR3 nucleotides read TGCGCCAGCAGCTTGGGGTCTAGCGGTCAAGAGACCCAGTACTTC. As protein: CASSLGSSGQETQYF.

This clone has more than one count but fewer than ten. Here the CDR3 DNA reads TGTGCCATCAGCTCAACAGGGGATCCCAATCAGCCCCAGCATTTT. Its protein is CAISSTGDPNQPQHF. The gene calls are TRBV10-3 and TRBJ1-5; 7 bases match TRBD1. CDR3 length equals 15 residues. The V segment lost 6 bases and the J segment 3 bases; nucleotides outside the gene matches: 8. CDR1 and CDR2 (germline): ENHRY, SYGVKD.

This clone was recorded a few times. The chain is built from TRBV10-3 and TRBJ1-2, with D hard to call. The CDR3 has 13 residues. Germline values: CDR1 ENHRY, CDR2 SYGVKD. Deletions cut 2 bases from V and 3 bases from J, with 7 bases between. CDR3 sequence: CAISEVGHYGYTF. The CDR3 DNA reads TGTGCCATCAGTGAGGTGGGCCACTATGGCTACACCTTC.

CDR3 loop: CASSSLQVSDTQYF. For the CDR3, the DNA is TGTGCCAGCAGCTCCCTTCAGGTTTCAGATACGCAGTATTTT. The rearrangement uses TRBV7-3 and TRBJ2-3; D call uncertain. The CDR3 is 14 residues long. CDR1 SGHTA and CDR2 FQGTGA come from the germline V gene. V lost 4 bases to trimming and J lost 4 bases, with 12 bases between them.

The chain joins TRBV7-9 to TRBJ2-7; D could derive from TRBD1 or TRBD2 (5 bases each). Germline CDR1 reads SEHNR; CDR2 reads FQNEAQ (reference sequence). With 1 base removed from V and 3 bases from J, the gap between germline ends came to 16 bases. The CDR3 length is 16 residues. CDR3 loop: CASSLGGTRNFYEQYF. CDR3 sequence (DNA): TGTGCCAGCAGCTTAGGGGGGACCAGGAATTTCTACGAGCAGTACTTC. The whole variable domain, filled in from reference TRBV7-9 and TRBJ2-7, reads DTGVSQNPRHKITKRGQNVTFRCDPISEHNRLYWYRQTLGQGPEFLTYFQNEAQLEKSRLLSDRFSAERPKGSFSTLEIQRTEQGDSAMYLCASSLGGTRNFYEQYFGPGTRLTVT.

CDR3 coding DNA: TGTGCCAGCAGCCAAATAGCGGGAGGGAGTGAGCAGTTCTTC. Translating it yields CASSQIAGGSEQFF. The V gene is TRBV7-7, the J gene TRBJ2-1, with TRBD2 identical over 11 bases. Germline-derived CDR1 and CDR2 are SSHAT and FNYEAQ (reference sequence). The V gene end was trimmed by 5 bases and the J gene end by 9 bases; junction bases not matched to a gene: 6. The CDR3 loop spans 14 amino acids. The variable domain in full, completed from reference TRBV7-7 and TRBJ2-1, reads GAGVSQSPRYKVTKRGQDVTLRCDPISSHATLYWYQQALGQGPEFLTYFNYEAQPDKSGLPSDRFSAERPEGSISTLTIQRTEQRDSAMYRCASSQIAGGSEQFFGPGTRLTVL.

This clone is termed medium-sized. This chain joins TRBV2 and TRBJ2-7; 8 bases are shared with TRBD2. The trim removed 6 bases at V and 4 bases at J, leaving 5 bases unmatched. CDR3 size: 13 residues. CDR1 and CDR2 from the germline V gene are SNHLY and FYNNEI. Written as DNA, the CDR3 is TGTGCCAGCAGGGGGTTAGCGGGGTACGAGCAGTACTTC. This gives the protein CASRGLAGYEQYF.

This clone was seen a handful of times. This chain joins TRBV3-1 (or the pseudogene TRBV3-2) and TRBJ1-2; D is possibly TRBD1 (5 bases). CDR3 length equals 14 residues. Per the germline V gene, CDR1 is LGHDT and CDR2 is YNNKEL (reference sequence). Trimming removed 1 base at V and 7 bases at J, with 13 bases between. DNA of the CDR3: TGTGCCAGCAGCCAAGTGGGAGGGGCAGTTGGCTACACCTTC. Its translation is CASSQVGGAVGYTF.

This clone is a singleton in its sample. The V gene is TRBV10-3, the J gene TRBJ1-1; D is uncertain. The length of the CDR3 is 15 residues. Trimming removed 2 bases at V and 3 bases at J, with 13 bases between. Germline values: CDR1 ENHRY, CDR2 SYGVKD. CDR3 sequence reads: CAISEAPAWDTEAFF. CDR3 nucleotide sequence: TGTGCCATCAGTGAGGCCCCCGCTTGGGACACTGAAGCTTTCTTT.